A selection of T cell receptor beta chains follows, all from one sample in a study of spatial heterogeneity in lung cancer. TCRdb independently ran MiXCR on the 5' RACE reads; one entry per CDR3 protein. The table shows about 120,000 distinct CDR3 sequences, with 12% occurring only once. The sample was PBMCs, taken at follow-up. All receptors derive from a male donor with early-stage non-small cell lung cancer. The CDR3 runs from the conserved cysteine through the conserved F or W. Fields, in order: V gene, D gene, J gene, clone size, CDR3 DNA, CDR3 protein. D genes are given only for firm matches. Size values are once, few and many counts, or a class for expanded clones, and some rows have none.

TRBV2	TRBD1	TRBJ1-6	NA	TGTGCCAGCAGTCAATCCGGACAGGGTGGTACACCCCTCCACTTT	CASSQSGQGGTPLHF
TRBV6-5	NA	TRBJ2-3	many	TGTGCCAGCTACGTCCCCGGGATCGGGCAGTATTTT	CASYVPGIGQYF
TRBV5-1	NA	TRBJ1-4	NA	TGCGCCAGCAGACCGGGGGGGACTAATGAAAAACTGTTTTTT	CASRPGGTNEKLFF
TRBV2	NA	TRBJ1-1	NA	TGTGCCAGCAGTGAAGCTGGGGGGAGGAACACTGAAGCTTTCTTT	CASSEAGGRNTEAFF
TRBV2	NA	TRBJ1-5	NA	TGTGCCAGCCGAAAGGACGGAAATCAGCCCCAGCATTTT	CASRKDGNQPQHF
TRBV6-2/TRBV6-3	NA	TRBJ1-5	many	TGTGCCAGCAGTTACTTATCATCGACCGGGGACCAGCCCCAGCATTTT	CASSYLSSTGDQPQHF
TRBV10-3	TRBD1	TRBJ1-2	many	TGTGCCATCAGTGATCGTCCAGGGGGCGACTATGGCTACACCTTC	CAISDRPGGDYGYTF
TRBV28	NA	TRBJ2-3	NA	TGTGCCAGCAGTTTTAGCTACGGACGCATAGATACGCAGTATTTT	CASSFSYGRIDTQYF
TRBV28	TRBD1	TRBJ1-6	NA	TGTGCCAGCAGGTCCACAGGGGGCTACTATAATTCACCCCTCCACTTT	CASRSTGGYYNSPLHF
TRBV9	TRBD2	TRBJ2-5	many	TGTGCCAGCAGCGTGGGGGGGTCCCAAGAGACCCAGTACTTC	CASSVGGSQETQYF
TRBV12-3/TRBV12-4	NA	TRBJ1-1	NA	TGTGCCAGCAGTTGGGGCGTCGAGCGGAACACTGAAGCTTTCTTT	CASSWGVERNTEAFF
TRBV18	NA	TRBJ1-2	NA	TGTGCCAGCTCACCAGGGACAACTGGCTACACCTTC	CASSPGTTGYTF
TRBV12-3/TRBV12-4	NA	TRBJ1-5	few	TGTGCCAGCACCGACAGGCGCAATCAGCCCCAGCATTTT	CASTDRRNQPQHF
TRBV4-1	TRBD2	TRBJ2-2	many	TGCGCCAGCAGCCGCCGCAGACTAGCGGGGGGGGACGCGAACACCGGGGAGCTGTTTTTT	CASSRRRLAGGDANTGELFF
TRBV9	TRBD1	TRBJ1-6	NA	TGTGCCAGCAGCAGGGACAGACTTAATTCACCCCTCCACTTT	CASSRDRLNSPLHF